Below, 11 T cell receptor beta chains from the same sample are listed, as sequenced in a study of blood T cell repertoires in COVID-19. This table comes from immunoSEQ multiplex PCR, and its TCRdb copy is limited to in-frame clones, with some not included. The sample consists of around 110,000 clones, 83% of them appearing once. Sequenced input: peripheral blood. These receptors all stem from a man between 25 and 39 years old with acute or convalescent COVID-19.

V gene TRBV7-9 combines with J gene TRBJ1-6; 7 nucleotides match TRBD1. The CDR3 has 17 amino acids. From germline, CDR1 is SEHNR and CDR2 FQNEAQ (reference sequence). V lost 0 bases, J lost 9 bases, and 11 bases stayed unmatched. Written as DNA, the CDR3 is TGTGCCAGCAGCTTAGCGCAGGGGGGATGGGTCGTTTCACCCCTCCACTTT. Translating gives CASSLAQGGWVVSPLHF.

This clone occurred a few times. The chain employs TRBV5-6 and TRBJ1-6; a weak D match, TRBD1 (5 bases). The V and J ends lost 0 bases and 7 bases respectively, with 11 bases between them. Per the germline V gene, CDR1 is SGHDT and CDR2 is YYEEEE. There are 15 residues in the CDR3. CDR3 sequence: CASSLAQGHNSPLHF. In DNA, the CDR3 is TGTGCCAGCAGCTTGGCGCAGGGCCACAATTCACCCCTCCACTTT.

V is TRBV18 and J is TRBJ1-6; TRBD1 agrees at 7 bases. The CDR3 has 15 residues. Germline CDR1 KGHSH, CDR2 LQKENI. V shed 3 bases, J shed 6 bases, and the junction held 5 bases outside the gene matches. CDR3 nucleotide sequence: TGTGCCAGCTCACCCCGAGGGGGCTTTAATTCACCCCTCCACTTT. Amino acid sequence: CASSPRGGFNSPLHF.

V and J are TRBV7-2 and TRBJ1-3; possibly TRBD1 for D (5 bases). The V gene lost 1 base and the J gene lost 0 bases, with 10 bases spanning the gap. There are 16 residues in the CDR3. CDR1 is SGHTA, CDR2 FQGNSA, per germline. The CDR3 sequence is CASSLGGVYSGNTIYF. CDR3 DNA: TGTGCCAGCAGCTTAGGGGGGGTGTACTCTGGAAACACCATATATTTT.

The chain links TRBV11-2 to TRBJ2-2, with D perhaps TRBD1 (6 bases). Per germline, CDR1 SGHAT and CDR2 FQNNGV. There are 16 residues in the CDR3. V gave up 1 base and J gave up 4 bases, with 13 bases separating them. CDR3: CASSLAQGSVTGELFF. In DNA form, the CDR3 reads TGTGCCAGCAGCTTAGCCCAGGGGAGTGTCACCGGGGAGCTGTTTTTT.

The rearrangement joins TRBV24-1 to TRBJ2-1; TRBD2 matches at 8 bases. Germline loops: CDR1 KGHDR, CDR2 SFDVKD. Trimming removed 3 bases from V and 9 bases from J; junction bases left unmatched: 3. CDR3 length equals 13 residues. As DNA, the CDR3 is TGTGCCACCAGTGATGCCAGCGGGGGTGAGCAGTTCTTC. Its protein product is CATSDASGGEQFF.

The CDR3 DNA reads as TGCGCCAGCAGCCAGAGGGACATAGGCAATCAGCCCCAGCATTTT. As protein: CASSQRDIGNQPQHF. The genes are TRBV4-1 and TRBJ1-5; weak D call: TRBD1 (6 bases). With 3 bases removed from V and 2 bases from J, the gap between germline ends came to 11 bases. Germline values: CDR1 MGHRA, CDR2 YSYEKL. The CDR3 covers 15 residues.

The chain couples TRBV3-1 (or the pseudogene TRBV3-2) to TRBJ1-4; perhaps TRBD1 as D (5 bases). The V and J ends lost 5 bases and 2 bases respectively, with 12 bases between them. CDR3 size: 15 residues. Per the germline V gene, CDR1 is LGHDT and CDR2 is YNNKEL (reference sequence). The CDR3: CASSYFGGTNEKLFF. DNA of the CDR3: TGTGCCAGCAGCTACTTCGGGGGGACTAATGAAAAACTGTTTTTT.

The chain carries TRBV5-8 and TRBJ1-2; 9 bases align to TRBD1. With V trimmed by 4 bases and J by 3 bases, 13 bases remained unmatched. The CDR3 has 17 residues. CDR1 is SGHTS and CDR2 is YDEGEE in the germline V gene. The CDR3: CASSEGTGQYLYYGYTF. The CDR3 DNA follows: TGTGCCAGCAGCGAGGGGACAGGGCAATATCTTTACTATGGCTACACCTTC.

V gene TRBV29-1 combines with J gene TRBJ2-1; 10 nucleotides line up with TRBD1. This CDR3 has 13 amino acids. V lost 3 bases to trimming and J lost 7 bases; unmatched junction nucleotides: 3. Germline assignment: CDR1 SQVTM and CDR2 ANQGSEA. The CDR3 DNA is TGCAGCGTTGAGGACAGGGGGGTAAATGAGCAGTTCTTC. It codes for CSVEDRGVNEQFF.

The rearrangement links TRBV7-2 to TRBJ2-3; 8 positions match TRBD2. The J segment lost 2 bases and the V segment lost 9 bases, leaving 7 bases of the junction unmatched. Germline CDR1 is SGHTA and CDR2 is FQGNSA. This CDR3 is 14 amino acids long. In DNA form, the CDR3 reads TGTGCCAGGGATAGCGGGGAACCCACAGATACGCAGTATTTT. It translates to CARDSGEPTDTQYF.